This T cell receptor (beta chain) was observed in a study of T cell clones after liver transplantation. Overall study: TCRbeta sequencing after a pre-transplant mixed lymphocyte reaction identified graft-donor-reactive clones, later tracked in post-transplant blood. Patients counted as tolerant after at least one year off all immunosuppression, enzymes not exceeding twice normal. Study-level points and caveats: Circulating graft-donor-reactive CD4 TCRbeta sequences fell significantly post-transplant in most of the 8 subjects.

This table comes from immunoSEQ multiplex PCR, and its TCRdb copy is limited to in-frame clones, with some not included. This sample carries more than 95,000 clones, around 83% of them seen once, and the ten largest clones take over 0.75%. Germline assignment: CDR1 SNHLY and CDR2 FYNNEI. V dropped 7 bases and J dropped 1 base, with 13 bases sitting between them. This CDR3 has 14 amino acids. With regard to this clone: Antigen unknown.

The chain recombines TRBV2 with TRBJ2-5, with D uncertain. This sequence originates from a human donor who received a liver transplant. The sequencing used CD4+ T cells from blood, collected before liver transplant. The CDR3 protein is CASTRRNTQETQYF. In nucleotides, the CDR3 is TGTGCCAGCACTCGAAGGAACACCCAAGAGACCCAGTACTTC. Combining the CDR3 with reference TRBV2 and TRBJ2-5 gives the whole variable domain EPEVTQTPSHQVTQMGQEVILRCVPISNHLYFYWYRQILGQKVEFLVSFYNNEISEKSEIFDDQFSVERPDGSNFTLKIRSTKLEDSAMYFCASTRRNTQETQYFGPGTRLLVL.